The 5 T cell receptor beta chains below were found in one sample sequenced in a study of cytomegalovirus exposure and HLA in healthy donors (dated by TCRdb to 2016 to 2017). Libraries were built with the immunoSEQ multiplex PCR assay. The multiplex PCR relied on a mix of 60 forward primers for TCR Vbeta segments and 13 reverse primers for TCR Jbeta segments. In TCRdb, the immuneACCESS table is reduced to in-frame sequences with V and J assigned. These tables do not hold every clone; where another copy was compared, an unresolved V gene accounts for under half, and the others remain unexplained. This sample lists approximately 120,000 clones; 75% to 90% were detected once. The top ten clonotypes cover 15% to 25% of the sample. The specimen sequenced was PBMCs. The receptors shown here come from a man aged 18 to 29 in good health and CMV-seropositive.

This chain uses TRBV29-1 with TRBJ1-1; TRBD1 might be the D (5 bases). The ends were cut back, 3 bases at V and 3 bases at J, with 14 bases in the middle. Germline CDR1 is SQVTM and CDR2 is ANQGSEA. The CDR3 is 14 residues long. CDR3 bases: TGCAGCGTTGATCGTCAGGGCTTACACACTGAAGCTTTCTTT. This codes for CSVDRQGLHTEAFF.

The rearrangement uses TRBV29-1 and TRBJ1-4; tentative D call: TRBD1 (6 bases). CDR1 is SQVTM, CDR2 ANQGSEA, per germline. There are 16 residues in the CDR3. The V end was cut by 4 bases, the J end by 5 bases, with 20 bases between. CDR3 loop: CSVGSPGSQGNEKLFF. CDR3 coding DNA: TGCAGCGTTGGTTCACCGGGTTCCCAGGGGAATGAAAAACTGTTTTTT.

The chain links TRBV7-3 to TRBJ2-1; the match to TRBD2 covers 11 bases. The CDR3 has 18 amino acids. Germline values: CDR1 SGHTA, CDR2 FQGTGA. J was trimmed by 3 bases and V by 0 bases; bases with no gene match: 7. The CDR3 sequence: CASSLTPKTSGDYNEQFF. In DNA form, the CDR3 reads TGTGCCAGCAGCTTAACGCCGAAGACTAGCGGGGACTACAATGAGCAGTTCTTC.

The chain joins TRBV5-4 to TRBJ1-3, with D unresolved. V was pared by 0 bases and J by 1 base, with 8 bases between. The germline V gene encodes CDR1 SGHNT and CDR2 YYREEE (reference sequence). The CDR3 spans 15 residues. The CDR3 sequence is CASSLGPISGNTIYF. The CDR3 DNA sequence: TGTGCCAGCAGCTTGGGGCCCATATCTGGAAACACCATATATTTT.

The genes are TRBV9 and TRBJ1-2; D is unresolved. Germline loops: CDR1 SGDLS, CDR2 YYNGEE. Trimming cost V 3 bases and J 4 bases, with 7 bases left between them. The CDR3 totals 12 residues. CDR3 DNA sequence: TGTGCCAGCAGCGCCGCGGGCTATGGCTACACCTTC. Protein sequence: CASSAAGYGYTF.